This passage covers 8 T cell receptor beta chains from one sample sequenced in a study of T cell changes during pregnancy in multiple sclerosis. Data came from immunoSEQ multiplex PCR; TCRdb stores just in-frame clones and leaves some out. The sample includes 60,000 to 85,000 clones, about nine tenths seen only once; the top ten take 1.4% to 1.5%. The starting material was peripheral blood, obtained in the second trimester of pregnancy. Receptor source: a female donor with multiple sclerosis, enrolled in a pregnancy study.

The CDR3 bases are TGTGCCAGCAGTTACTCCCAGGGACTCTGGGGCTATGGCTACACCTTC. Its protein product is CASSYSQGLWGYGYTF. This chain uses TRBV6-5 with TRBJ1-2, with a weak D call TRBD1 (5 bases). The CDR3 consists of 16 residues. Trimming removed 0 bases from V and 4 bases from J, with 15 bases in between. Germline values: CDR1 MNHEY, CDR2 SVGAGI.

This sequence joins TRBV29-1 and TRBJ2-4, with TRBD1 identical over 8 bases. The CDR3 is made up of 12 amino acids. V gave up 7 bases and J gave up 7 bases; unmatched junction bases: 6. Germline loops: CDR1 SQVTM, CDR2 ANQGSEA. The CDR3, as DNA: TGCAGCGCGCAGGGGGCGAGGAACATTCAGTACTTC. Protein product: CSAQGARNIQYF.

The V call is TRBV18, the J call TRBJ1-6; D unclear. The CDR3 spans 14 residues. Trimming pared 2 bases from V and 7 bases from J, leaving 9 bases between. CDR1 and CDR2 from the germline V gene are KGHSH and LQKENI. The CDR3, as DNA: TGTGCCAGCTCACCAGTCGAGCGGAATTCACCCCTCCACTTT. Protein product: CASSPVERNSPLHF.

This chain uses TRBV6-5 with TRBJ1-1, with D perhaps matching TRBD1 (5 bases). This CDR3 is 15 amino acids long. V gave up 1 base and J gave up 2 bases, with 11 bases separating them. The germline V gene encodes CDR1 MNHEY and CDR2 SVGAGI. The CDR3 reads CASSYFAGRNTEAFF. CDR3 sequence (DNA): TGTGCCAGCAGTTACTTTGCGGGACGCAACACTGAAGCTTTCTTT.

V usage is TRBV30 and J usage is TRBJ1-4; 7 bases agree with TRBD1. J was trimmed by 3 bases and V by 0 bases; bases with no gene match: 10. CDR1 and CDR2 (germline): GTSNPN, SVGIG (reference sequence). The CDR3 has 17 amino acids. CDR3 in amino acids: CAWSVGVTGASNEKLFF. The CDR3, as DNA: TGTGCCTGGAGTGTAGGAGTTACAGGGGCTTCTAATGAAAAACTGTTTTTT.

The DNA of the CDR3 is TGTGCCAGTCTGAGGGACAGGGTGAATGAGCAGTTCTTC. Its translation is CASLRDRVNEQFF. The chain uses TRBV7-2 and TRBJ2-1, with 9 bases lining up with TRBD1. V lost 9 bases and J lost 7; bases outside the gene matches: 7. The CDR3 loop spans 13 amino acids. The germline CDR1 and CDR2 sequences are SGHTA and FQGNSA.

The chain joins TRBV4-1 to TRBJ2-2; the match to TRBD2 covers 10 bases. The J segment lost 8 bases and the V segment lost 0 bases, leaving 15 bases of the junction unmatched. The CDR3 spans 19 residues. Germline-derived CDR1 and CDR2 are MGHRA and YSYEKL. DNA for the CDR3: TGCGCCAGCAGCCAAGAAAAGCGGGGGGGCCTCCACCCAAGGGGGGAGCTGTTTTTT. As protein: CASSQEKRGGLHPRGELFF.

The CDR3 loop reads CASSFDNGRAGYNEQFF. The CDR3 DNA reads as TGTGCCAGCAGCTTTGACAATGGGCGGGCCGGCTACAATGAGCAGTTCTTC. V and J are TRBV7-9 and TRBJ2-1; possibly TRBD2 for D (5 bases). The germline CDR1 and CDR2 sequences are SEHNR and FQNEAQ (reference sequence). The V end lost 3 bases, the J end lost 3 bases, and 18 bases lay between the germline ends. The CDR3 sequence is 17 residues long.